Sequencing of this TCR beta chain was carried out in a study of T cell responses to AZD1222 COVID-19 vaccine (dated by TCRdb to about 2021). For the study in its entirety: Because spike-specific TCR depth and breadth did not differ between the two schedules, AZD1222 recipients who got a second dose at roughly 4 weeks were pooled with those who got a second dose at roughly 12 weeks. Enrollment into the trials was organized by age into subgroups of 18-55, 56-69 and 70-plus years, and those subgroups contained roughly 140, 27 and 60 TCR-sequenced participants, respectively. TCR sequencing was performed for roughly 250 trial participants, of whom roughly 200 were given two doses of AZD1222 and some 26 were given two doses of MenACWY control vaccine.

The CDR3 regions of human TCRbeta chains were analyzed by immunosequencing. Turning to the authors' computational methods: Repertoire TCRs were matched against a reference library of SARS-CoV-2-specific TCRs generated with the MIRA antigen-specificity platform. Breadth meant the fraction of unique TCRs that were SARS-CoV-2-associated, whereas depth meant the fraction of total T cells that were SARS-CoV-2-associated. Each spike-specific TCR was assigned to its reactive spike region and to a CD4 or CD8 class using the MIRA data. Log10-transformed breadth and depth values were compared by one-way ANOVA with Sidak's multiple comparisons tests. Sourced from immuneACCESS, this table was stored by TCRdb with only in-frame sequences that have V and J called. A share of the clones is absent; for the studies checked, an unresolved V gene accounts for under half, and the remainder has no known explanation. V and J calls plus clone size are reproduced from that table; the DNA served to infer D and trimming. The sample has some 150,000 clones on record, around nine tenths of them singletons. The leading ten clones occupy around 5.2% of the sample.

As concerns this clone: Its specific antigen is unknown. It has no much larger one-base neighbor in the sample; base qualities were not kept.

Reading from cysteine to phenylalanine, the CDR3 counts 16 amino acids. Solely the CDR3 DNA is kept, with 48 bases framed from the first base. For this chain, trimming is 2 bases at the V end and 2 bases at the J end, and the number of junction bases without a gene match is 7. Via the germline V gene (reference sequence), CDR1 is MNHEY and CDR2 SMNVEV. General findings and caveats noted by the study authors: Nearly half of unique spike-specific TCRs reportedly recognized epitopes outside regions mutated in the B.1.351 and B.1.1.7 variants. Conclusions about previously exposed vaccinees were limited because only a handful of AZD1222 recipients were SARS-CoV-2 seropositive at baseline. After two AZD1222 doses, spike-specific TCR breadth and depth were significantly higher than at day 0 and than in MenACWY recipients. No day 14 peak-response samples were available, so repertoires were characterized only after the peak T cell response. Vaccine-associated CD4 TCRs spanned the whole spike protein, with dominant responses in regions 160-218 and 743-854. In the small 56-69-year group, the increase in depth fell short of significance, most likely because of low power. Participants were mostly white British, with more females than males. The authors suggested clonal diversity may have been underestimated.

Sample time point, as interpreted from the label and publication: baseline before first vaccination. Vaccinee samples were obtained from the UK trials COV001 and COV002, which included a single-blind randomized controlled phase 2/3 trial of AZD1222 (ChAdOx1 nCoV-19) in healthy adults. For TCRbeta chain sequencing, PBMC samples were collected from trial participants at day 0 and at day 28 after the second dose. This specimen was peripheral blood, taken on day 0 of AZD1222 vaccination. The TCR originated in an adult in good health. The chain employs TRBV27 and TRBJ2-7; the central 9 bases match TRBD1. The nucleotide sequence reads TGTGCCAGCAGTTTAAGGACAGGGGTCAACCCCTACGAGCAGTACTTC. Its protein product is CASSLRTGVNPYEQYF.